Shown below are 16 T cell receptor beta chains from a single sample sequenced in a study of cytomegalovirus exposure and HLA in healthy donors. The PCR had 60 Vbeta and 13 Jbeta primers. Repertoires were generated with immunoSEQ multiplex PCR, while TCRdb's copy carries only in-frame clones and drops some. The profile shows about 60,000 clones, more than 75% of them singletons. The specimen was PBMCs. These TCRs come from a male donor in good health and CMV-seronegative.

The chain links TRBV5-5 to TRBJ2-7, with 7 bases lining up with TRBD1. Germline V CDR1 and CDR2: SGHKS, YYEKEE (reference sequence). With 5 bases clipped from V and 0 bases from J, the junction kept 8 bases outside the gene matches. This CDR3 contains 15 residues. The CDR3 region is CASRSGTAASYEQYF. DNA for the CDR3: TGTGCCAGCAGATCCGGGACAGCTGCCTCCTACGAGCAGTACTTC.

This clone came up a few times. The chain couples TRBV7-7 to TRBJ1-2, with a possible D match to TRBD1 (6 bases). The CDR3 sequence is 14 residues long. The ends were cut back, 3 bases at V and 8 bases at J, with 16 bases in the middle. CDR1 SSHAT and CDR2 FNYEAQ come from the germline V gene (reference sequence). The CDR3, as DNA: TGTGCCAGCAGCTTCTACAGGGCCCCGGGAGGCTACACCTTC. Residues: CASSFYRAPGGYTF. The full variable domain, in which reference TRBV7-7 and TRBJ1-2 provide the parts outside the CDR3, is GAGVSQSPRYKVTKRGQDVTLRCDPISSHATLYWYQQALGQGPEFLTYFNYEAQPDKSGLPSDRFSAERPEGSISTLTIQRTEQRDSAMYRCASSFYRAPGGYTFGSGTRLTVV.

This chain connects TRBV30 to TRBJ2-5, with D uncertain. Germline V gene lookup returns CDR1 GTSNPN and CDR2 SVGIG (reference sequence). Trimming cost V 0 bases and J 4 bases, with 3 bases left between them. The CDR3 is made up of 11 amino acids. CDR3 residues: CAWSVGETQYF. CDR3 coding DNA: TGTGCCTGGAGTGTCGGAGAGACCCAGTACTTC.

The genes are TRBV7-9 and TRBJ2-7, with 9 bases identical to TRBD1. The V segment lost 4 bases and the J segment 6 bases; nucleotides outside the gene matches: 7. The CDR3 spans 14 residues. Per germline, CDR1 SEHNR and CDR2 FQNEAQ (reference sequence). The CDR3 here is CASSSGTGSPEQYF. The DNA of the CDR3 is TGTGCCAGCAGCTCCGGGACAGGGTCACCCGAGCAGTACTTC.

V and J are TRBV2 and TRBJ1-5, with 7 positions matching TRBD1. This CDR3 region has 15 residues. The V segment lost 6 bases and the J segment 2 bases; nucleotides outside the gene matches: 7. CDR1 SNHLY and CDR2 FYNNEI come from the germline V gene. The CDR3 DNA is TGTGCCAGCAGGGGTACAGGGGAGGGCAATCAGCCCCAGCATTTT. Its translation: CASRGTGEGNQPQHF.

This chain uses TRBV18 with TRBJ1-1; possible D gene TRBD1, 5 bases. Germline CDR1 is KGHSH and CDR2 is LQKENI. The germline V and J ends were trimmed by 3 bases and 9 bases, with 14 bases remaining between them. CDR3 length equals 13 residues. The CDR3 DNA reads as TGTGCCAGCTCACCGGGGCCAGGTGGCCAAGCTTTCTTT. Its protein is CASSPGPGGQAFF.

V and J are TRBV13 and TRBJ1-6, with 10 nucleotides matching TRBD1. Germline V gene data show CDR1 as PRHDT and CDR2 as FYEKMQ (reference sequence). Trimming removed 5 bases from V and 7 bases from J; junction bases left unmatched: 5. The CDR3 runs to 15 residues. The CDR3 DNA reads TGTGCCAGCAGCCGCGGGACAGGGGAAAATTCACCCCTCCACTTT. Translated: CASSRGTGENSPLHF.

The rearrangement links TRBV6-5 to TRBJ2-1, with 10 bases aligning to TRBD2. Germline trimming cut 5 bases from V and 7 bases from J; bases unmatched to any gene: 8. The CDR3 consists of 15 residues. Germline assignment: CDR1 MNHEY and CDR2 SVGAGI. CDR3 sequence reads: CASSRSGGARNEQFF. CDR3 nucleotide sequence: TGTGCCAGCAGTAGAAGCGGGGGGGCGCGTAATGAGCAGTTCTTC.

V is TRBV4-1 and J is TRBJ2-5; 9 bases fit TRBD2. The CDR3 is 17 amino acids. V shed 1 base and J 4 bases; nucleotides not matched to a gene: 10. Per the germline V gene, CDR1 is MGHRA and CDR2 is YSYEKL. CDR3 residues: CASSQARSGGWGETQYF. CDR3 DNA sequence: TGCGCCAGCAGCCAAGCGAGAAGCGGGGGGTGGGGAGAGACCCAGTACTTC.

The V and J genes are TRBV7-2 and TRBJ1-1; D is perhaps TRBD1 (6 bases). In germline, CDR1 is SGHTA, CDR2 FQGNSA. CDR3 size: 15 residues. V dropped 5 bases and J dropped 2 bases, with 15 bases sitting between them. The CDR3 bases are TGTGCCAGCAGCGGTAGGGCAGGGGCTAACACTGAAGCTTTCTTT. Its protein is CASSGRAGANTEAFF.

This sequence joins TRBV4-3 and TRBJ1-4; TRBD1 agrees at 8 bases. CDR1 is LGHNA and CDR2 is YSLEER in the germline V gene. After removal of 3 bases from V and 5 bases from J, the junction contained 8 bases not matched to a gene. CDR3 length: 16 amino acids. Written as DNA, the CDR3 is TGCGCCAGCAGCCATCTTCCGGGACAGGAGAATGAAAAACTGTTTTTT. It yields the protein CASSHLPGQENEKLFF.

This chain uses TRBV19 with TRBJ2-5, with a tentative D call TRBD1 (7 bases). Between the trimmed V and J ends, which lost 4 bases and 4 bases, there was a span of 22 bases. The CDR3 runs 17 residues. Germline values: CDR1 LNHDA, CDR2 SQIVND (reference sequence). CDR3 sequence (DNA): TGTGCCAGTAGTAAGCTCCGGGGGCAGGGGGACCCAGAGACCCAGTACTTC. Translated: CASSKLRGQGDPETQYF.

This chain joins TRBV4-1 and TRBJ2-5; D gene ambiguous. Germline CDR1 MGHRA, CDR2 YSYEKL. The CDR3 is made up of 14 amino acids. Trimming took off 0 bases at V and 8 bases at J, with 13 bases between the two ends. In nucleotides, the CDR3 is TGCGCCAGCAGCCAAGAGGGCTATTCAGAAACCCAGTACTTC. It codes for CASSQEGYSETQYF.

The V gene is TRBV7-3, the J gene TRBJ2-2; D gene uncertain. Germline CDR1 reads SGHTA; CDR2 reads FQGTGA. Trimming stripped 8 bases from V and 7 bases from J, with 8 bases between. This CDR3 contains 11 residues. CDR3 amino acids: CASAIGGELFF. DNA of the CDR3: TGTGCCAGCGCGATCGGCGGGGAGCTGTTTTTT.

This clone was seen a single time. The CDR3 region is CASSPPGGMGSNTEAFF. For the CDR3, the DNA is TGTGCCAGCTCACCACCGGGAGGCATGGGTTCGAACACTGAAGCTTTCTTT. V gene TRBV18 combines with J gene TRBJ1-1; no clear D. This CDR3 contains 17 residues. The V gene lost 0 bases and the J gene lost 1 base, with 15 bases spanning the gap. Germline V CDR1 and CDR2: KGHSH, LQKENI.

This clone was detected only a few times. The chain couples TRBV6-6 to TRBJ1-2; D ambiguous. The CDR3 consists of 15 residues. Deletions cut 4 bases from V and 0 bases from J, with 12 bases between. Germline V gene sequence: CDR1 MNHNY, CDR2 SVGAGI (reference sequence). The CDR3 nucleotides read TGTGCCAGCAGTTTTGGTGGCCTTCCTAACTATGGCTACACCTTC. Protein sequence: CASSFGGLPNYGYTF.